This T cell receptor (beta chain) was obtained from a study of Ad26.COV2.S vaccination and SARS-CoV-2 variants. Overall study results and limits: Vaccinees reportedly had broad spike-specific CD8+ and CD4+ T cell responses. Vaccine and placebo recipients had comparable breadth of non-spike TCRs. Placebo recipients showed lower spike-specific TCR breadth than vaccinees.

Concerning this clone itself: Its cognate antigen is unknown.

Treatment indicated: over 15 received Ad26.COV2.S at low or high dose, single or two shots; about 5 received placebo; per-sample allocation not given. Samples analyzed were those drawn on day 63 after the first vaccine or placebo injection. Wuhan-strain spike was delivered by a replication-incompetent Ad26 vector. Using immunoSEQ multiplex PCR, the repertoire was profiled, and TCRdb retains in-frame clones only, with some absent. Of 400,000 to 450,000 clones listed, about 92% are singletons. Deletions cut 2 bases from V and 0 bases from J, with 7 bases between. Germline-derived CDR1 and CDR2 are MNHEY and SVGAGI. The CDR3 contains 14 residues.

Sequencing used peripheral blood, obtained in a trial of Ad26.COV2.S vaccine versus placebo. This chain joins TRBV6-5 and TRBJ1-2; D remains ambiguous. This sequence originates from a person aged 18-60 years who received the Ad26.COV2.S COVID-19 vaccine or a placebo. CDR3 loop: CASSYRKTNYGYTF. CDR3 in DNA: TGTGCCAGCAGTTACAGGAAAACTAACTATGGCTACACCTTC.